This T cell receptor beta chain is from a study of cytomegalovirus exposure and HLA in healthy donors. The overall study: Caucasian-associated ancestry cluster membership applied to about 80% of 300 to 450 genotyped donors.

The germline gives CDR1 ENHRY, CDR2 SYGVKD. The CDR3 consists of 15 residues. J was trimmed by 4 bases and V by 8 bases; bases with no gene match: 9. It was healthy bone marrow donors who served as donors. The study ran its PCR with 60 Vbeta and 13 Jbeta primers. Assay: immunoSEQ multiplex PCR; the TCRdb copy retains only in-frame clones and omits some. The sample comprises 55,000 to 70,000 clones, 60% to 80% of which are singletons, and roughly 5% rests with the top ten. The table lists this clone with a few counts. Its antigen is unidentified. Study findings and constraints: In an earlier analysis, in some 540 donors, most V segments appeared productive either ~90% or ~30% of the time. A few of the chains that were CMV-associated were confirmed in vitro to be specific for CMV antigens.

The V gene is TRBV10-3, the J gene TRBJ2-3, with 10 bases that match TRBD2. Material for sequencing was PBMCs. The clonotype was recovered from a male donor in good health and CMV-seropositive. CDR3 amino acids: CAISASGGSPDTQYF. The CDR3 region has the DNA TGTGCCATCTCTGCTAGCGGGGGTTCTCCAGATACGCAGTATTTT.